This TCR beta chain was found in a study of glioma-infiltrating T cells. General observations from the study: CDR3 overlap between tissue and blood was very small. Gliomas, especially low-grade, showed above-expected tissue-blood divergence; non-neoplastic patients showed below.

This clonotype turned up a few times. Its target is unknown. TCR alpha and beta CDR3 regions were amplified from RNA using iRepertoire nested multiplex PCR. Tissue mRNA or PBMC total RNA, roughly 85-450 ng, went into one-step reverse transcription and amplification. In TCRdb, the multiplex PCR reads were re-called with MiXCR into one record per CDR3 protein. The sample includes approximately 120,000 distinct CDR3 sequences, more than 20% of them seen just once. Germline V gene sequence: CDR1 LNHNV, CDR2 YYDKDF (reference sequence). CDR3 length: 14 amino acids. With 0 bases removed from V and 1 base from J, the gap between germline ends came to 7 bases.

This clonotype originated in a human donor with low-grade glioma or glioblastoma, undergoing nonglioma brain surgery, or in good health (not recorded which). This chain joins TRBV15 and TRBJ2-7; no reliable D call. The sample was glioma tissue, nonneoplastic brain tissue, or PBMCs (not recorded which). CDR3 in amino acids: CATSRDMRSYEQYF. CDR3 bases: TGTGCCACCAGCAGAGACATGAGATCCTACGAGCAGTACTTC.